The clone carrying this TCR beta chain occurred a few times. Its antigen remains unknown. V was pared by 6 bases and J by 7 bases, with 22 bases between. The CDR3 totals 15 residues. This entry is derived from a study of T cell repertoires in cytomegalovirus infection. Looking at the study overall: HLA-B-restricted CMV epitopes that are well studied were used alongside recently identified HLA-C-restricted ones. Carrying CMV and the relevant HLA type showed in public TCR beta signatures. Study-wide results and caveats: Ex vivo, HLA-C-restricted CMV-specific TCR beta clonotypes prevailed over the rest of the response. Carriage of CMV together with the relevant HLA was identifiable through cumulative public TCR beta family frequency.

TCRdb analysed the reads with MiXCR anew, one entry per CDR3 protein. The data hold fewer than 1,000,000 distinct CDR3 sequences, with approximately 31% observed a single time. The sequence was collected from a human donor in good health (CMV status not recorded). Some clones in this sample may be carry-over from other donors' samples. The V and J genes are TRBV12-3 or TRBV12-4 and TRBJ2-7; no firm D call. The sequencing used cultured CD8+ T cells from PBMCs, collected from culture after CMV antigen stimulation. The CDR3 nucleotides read TGTGCCAGCAGATCGGACGGAGACCTGACTCAGGAGCAGTACTTC. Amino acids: CASRSDGDLTQEQYF.